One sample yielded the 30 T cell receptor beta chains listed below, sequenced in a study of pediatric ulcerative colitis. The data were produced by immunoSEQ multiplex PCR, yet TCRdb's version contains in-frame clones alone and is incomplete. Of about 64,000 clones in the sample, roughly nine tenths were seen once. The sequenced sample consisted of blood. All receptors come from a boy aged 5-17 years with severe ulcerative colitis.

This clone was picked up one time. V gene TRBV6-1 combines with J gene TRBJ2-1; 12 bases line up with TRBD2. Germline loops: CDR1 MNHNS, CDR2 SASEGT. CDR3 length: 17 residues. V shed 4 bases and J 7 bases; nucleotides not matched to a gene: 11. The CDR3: CASSGGLAGSPLNEQFF. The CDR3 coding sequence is TGTGCCAGCAGTGGGGGACTAGCGGGTTCACCTTTGAATGAGCAGTTCTTC.

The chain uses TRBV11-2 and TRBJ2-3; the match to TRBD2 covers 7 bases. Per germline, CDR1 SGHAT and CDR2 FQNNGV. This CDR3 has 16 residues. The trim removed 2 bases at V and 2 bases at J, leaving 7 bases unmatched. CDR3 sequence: CASSLSGLGLTDTQYF. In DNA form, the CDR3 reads TGTGCCAGCAGCTTATCCGGACTAGGCCTCACAGATACGCAGTATTTT. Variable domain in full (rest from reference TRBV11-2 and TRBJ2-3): EAGVAQSPRYKIIEKRQSVAFWCNPISGHATLYWYQQILGQGPKLLIQFQNNGVVDDSQLPKDRFSAERLKGVDSTLKIQPAKLEDSAVYLCASSLSGLGLTDTQYFGPGTRLTVL.

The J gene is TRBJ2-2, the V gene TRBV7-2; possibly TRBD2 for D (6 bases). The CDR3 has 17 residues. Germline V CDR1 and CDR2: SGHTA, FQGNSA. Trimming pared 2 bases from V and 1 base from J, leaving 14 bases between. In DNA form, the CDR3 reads TGTGCCAGCAGCTTATGGCCGGGGGAAAGGAACACCGGGGAGCTGTTTTTT. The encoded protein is CASSLWPGERNTGELFF.

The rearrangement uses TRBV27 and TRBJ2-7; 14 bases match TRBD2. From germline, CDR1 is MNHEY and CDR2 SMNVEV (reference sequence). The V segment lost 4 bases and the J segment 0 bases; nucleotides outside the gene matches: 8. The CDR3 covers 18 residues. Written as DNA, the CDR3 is TGTGCCAGCAGTTCTCGACTAGCGGGAGGGCTCGTCTCCTACGAGCAGTACTTC. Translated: CASSSRLAGGLVSYEQYF.

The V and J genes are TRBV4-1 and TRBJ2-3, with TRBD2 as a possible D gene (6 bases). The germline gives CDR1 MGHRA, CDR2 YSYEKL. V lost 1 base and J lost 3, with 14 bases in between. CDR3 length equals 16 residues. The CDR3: CASSQVLASATDTQYF. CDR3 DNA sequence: TGCGCCAGCAGCCAAGTTCTGGCTAGCGCGACAGATACGCAGTATTTT.

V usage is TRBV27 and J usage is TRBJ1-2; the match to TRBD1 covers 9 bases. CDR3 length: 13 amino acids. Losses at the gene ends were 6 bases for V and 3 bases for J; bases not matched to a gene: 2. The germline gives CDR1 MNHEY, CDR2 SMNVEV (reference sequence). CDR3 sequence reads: CASSRQGDYGYTF. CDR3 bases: TGTGCCAGCAGCCGACAGGGGGACTATGGCTACACCTTC.

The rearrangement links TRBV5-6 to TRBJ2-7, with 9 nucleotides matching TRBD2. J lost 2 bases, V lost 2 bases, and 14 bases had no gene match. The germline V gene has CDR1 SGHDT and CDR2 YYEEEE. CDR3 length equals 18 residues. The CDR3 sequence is CASSLPIKGPSGAYEQYF. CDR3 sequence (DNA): TGTGCCAGCAGCTTACCTATTAAGGGTCCTAGCGGGGCCTACGAGCAGTACTTC.

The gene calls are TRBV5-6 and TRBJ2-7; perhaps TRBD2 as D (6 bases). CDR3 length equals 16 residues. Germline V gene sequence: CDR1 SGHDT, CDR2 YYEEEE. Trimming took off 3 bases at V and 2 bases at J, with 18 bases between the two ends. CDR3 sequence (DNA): TGTGCCAGCAGCTCTATTACCAGCGGGCAGGCCTACGAGCAGTACTTC. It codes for CASSSITSGQAYEQYF.

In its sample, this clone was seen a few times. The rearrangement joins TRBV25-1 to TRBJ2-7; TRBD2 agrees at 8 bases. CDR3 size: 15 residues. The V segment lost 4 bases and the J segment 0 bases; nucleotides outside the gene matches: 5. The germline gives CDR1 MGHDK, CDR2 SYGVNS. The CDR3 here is CASSVSGTSSYEQYF. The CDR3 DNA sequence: TGTGCCAGCAGTGTCTCCGGGACTAGCTCCTACGAGCAGTACTTC.

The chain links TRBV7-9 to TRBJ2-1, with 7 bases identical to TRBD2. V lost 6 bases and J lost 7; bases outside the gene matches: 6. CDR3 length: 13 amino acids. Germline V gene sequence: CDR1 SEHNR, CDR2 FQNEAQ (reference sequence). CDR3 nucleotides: TGTGCCAGCAGTGGGACTACCGCTAATGAGCAGTTCTTC. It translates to CASSGTTANEQFF.

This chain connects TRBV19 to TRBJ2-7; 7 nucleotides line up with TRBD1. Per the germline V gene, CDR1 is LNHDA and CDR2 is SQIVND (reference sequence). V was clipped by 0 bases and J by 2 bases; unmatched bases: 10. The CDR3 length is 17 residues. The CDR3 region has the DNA TGTGCCAGTAGTATAGATTACAGGGGAGACAGACCCTACGAGCAGTACTTC. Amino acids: CASSIDYRGDRPYEQYF.

CDR3 in amino acids: CASCRLASSYNEQFF. CDR3 nucleotides: TGTGCCAGCTGTCGACTAGCGAGCTCCTACAATGAGCAGTTCTTC. The chain joins TRBV9 to TRBJ2-1, with 8 nucleotides matching TRBD2. This CDR3 has 15 residues. Per the germline V gene, CDR1 is SGDLS and CDR2 is YYNGEE. Trimming at V came to 7 bases and at J to 0 bases, leaving 6 bases not matched to a gene.

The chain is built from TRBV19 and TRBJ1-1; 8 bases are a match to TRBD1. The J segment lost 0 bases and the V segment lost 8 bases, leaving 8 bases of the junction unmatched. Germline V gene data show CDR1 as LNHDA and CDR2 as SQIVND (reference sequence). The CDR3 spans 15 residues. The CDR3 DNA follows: TGTGCCAGTTCCCGACAGGGGTCCATGAACACTGAAGCTTTCTTT. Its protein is CASSRQGSMNTEAFF.

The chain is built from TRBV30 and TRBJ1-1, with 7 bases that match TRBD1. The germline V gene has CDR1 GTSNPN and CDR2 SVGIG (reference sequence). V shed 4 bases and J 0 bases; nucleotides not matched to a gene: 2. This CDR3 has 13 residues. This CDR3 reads CAWTTGVNTEAFF. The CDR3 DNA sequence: TGTGCCTGGACAACAGGGGTGAACACTGAAGCTTTCTTT.

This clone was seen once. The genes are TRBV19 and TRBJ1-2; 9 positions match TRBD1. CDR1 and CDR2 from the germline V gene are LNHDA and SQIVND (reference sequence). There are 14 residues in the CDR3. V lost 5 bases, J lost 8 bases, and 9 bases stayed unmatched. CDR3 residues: CASSVQGAQRGYTF. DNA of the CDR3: TGTGCCAGTAGTGTACAGGGGGCGCAAAGGGGCTACACCTTC. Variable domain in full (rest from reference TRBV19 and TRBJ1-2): DGGITQSPKYLFRKEGQNVTLSCEQNLNHDAMYWYRQDPGQGLRLIYYSQIVNDFQKGDIAEGYSVSREKKESFPLTVTSAQKNPTAFYLCASSVQGAQRGYTFGSGTRLTVV.

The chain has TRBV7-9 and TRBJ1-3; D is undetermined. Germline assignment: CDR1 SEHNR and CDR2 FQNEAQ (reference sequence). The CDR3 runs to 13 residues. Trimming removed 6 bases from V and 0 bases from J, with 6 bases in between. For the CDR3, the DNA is TGTGCCAGCAGGGGCCGCTCTGGAAACACCATATATTTT. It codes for CASRGRSGNTIYF.

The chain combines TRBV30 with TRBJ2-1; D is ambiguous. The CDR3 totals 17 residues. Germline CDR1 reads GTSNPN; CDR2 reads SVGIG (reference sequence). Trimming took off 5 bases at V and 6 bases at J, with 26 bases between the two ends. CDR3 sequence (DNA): TGTGCCTGGGAACCGGTTCTGGAACTGGTCAGCTTCAATGAGCAGTTCTTC. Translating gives CAWEPVLELVSFNEQFF. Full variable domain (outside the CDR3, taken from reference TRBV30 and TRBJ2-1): SQTIHQWPATLVQPVGSPLSLECTVEGTSNPNLYWYRQAAGRGLQLLFYSVGIGQISSEVPQNLSASRPQDRQFILSSKKLLLSDSGFYLCAWEPVLELVSFNEQFFGPGTRLTVL.

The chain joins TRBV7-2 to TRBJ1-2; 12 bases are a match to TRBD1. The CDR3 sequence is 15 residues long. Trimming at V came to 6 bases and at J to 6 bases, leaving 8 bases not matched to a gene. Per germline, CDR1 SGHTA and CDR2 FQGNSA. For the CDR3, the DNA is TGTGCCAGCAGAGATGCCGGGACAGGGGGCAATGGCTACACCTTC. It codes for CASRDAGTGGNGYTF.

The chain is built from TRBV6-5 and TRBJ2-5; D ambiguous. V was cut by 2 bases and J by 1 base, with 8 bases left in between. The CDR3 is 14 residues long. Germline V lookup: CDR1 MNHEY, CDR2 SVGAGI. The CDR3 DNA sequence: TGTGCCAGCAGTTACCAGCGCAGCCAAGAGACCCAGTACTTC. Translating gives CASSYQRSQETQYF.

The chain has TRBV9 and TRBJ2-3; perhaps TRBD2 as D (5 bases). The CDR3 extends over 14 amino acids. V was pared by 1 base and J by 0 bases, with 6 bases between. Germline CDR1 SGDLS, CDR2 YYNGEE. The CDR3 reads CASSVRGSTDTQYF. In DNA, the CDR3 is TGTGCCAGCAGCGTACGCGGGAGCACAGATACGCAGTATTTT.

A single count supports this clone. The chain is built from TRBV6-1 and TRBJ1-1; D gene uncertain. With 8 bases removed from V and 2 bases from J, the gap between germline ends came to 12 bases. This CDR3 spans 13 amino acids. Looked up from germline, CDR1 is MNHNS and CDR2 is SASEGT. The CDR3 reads CASSRLSNTEAFF. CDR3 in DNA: TGTGCCAGCTCCCGACTATCTAACACTGAAGCTTTCTTT.

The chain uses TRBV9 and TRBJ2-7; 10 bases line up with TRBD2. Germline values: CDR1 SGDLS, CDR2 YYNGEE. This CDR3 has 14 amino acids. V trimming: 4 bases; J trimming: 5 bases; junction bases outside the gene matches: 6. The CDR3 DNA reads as TGTGCCAGCAGCAAGAGCGGGAGGGCCGACGAGCAGTACTTC. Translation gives CASSKSGRADEQYF.

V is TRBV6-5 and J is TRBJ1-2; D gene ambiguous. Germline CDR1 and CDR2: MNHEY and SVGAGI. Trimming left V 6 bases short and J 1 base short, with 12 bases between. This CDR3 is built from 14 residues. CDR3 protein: CASRSPGINYGYTF. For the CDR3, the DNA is TGTGCCAGCAGGTCACCCGGGATTAACTATGGCTACACCTTC.

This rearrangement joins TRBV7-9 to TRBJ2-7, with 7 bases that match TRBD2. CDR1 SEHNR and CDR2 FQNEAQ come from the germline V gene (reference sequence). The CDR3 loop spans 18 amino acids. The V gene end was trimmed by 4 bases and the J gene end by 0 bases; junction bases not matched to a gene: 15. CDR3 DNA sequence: TGTGCCAGCAGCTCCGATGGTGGGAGGGCAACTATCTCCTACGAGCAGTACTTC. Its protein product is CASSSDGGRATISYEQYF.

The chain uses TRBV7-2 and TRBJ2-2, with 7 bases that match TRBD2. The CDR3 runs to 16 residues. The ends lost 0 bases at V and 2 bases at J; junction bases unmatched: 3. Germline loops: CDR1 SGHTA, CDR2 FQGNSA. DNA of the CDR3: TGTGCCAGCAGCTTAGCCCCTAGCGGAAACACCGGGGAGCTGTTTTTT. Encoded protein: CASSLAPSGNTGELFF.

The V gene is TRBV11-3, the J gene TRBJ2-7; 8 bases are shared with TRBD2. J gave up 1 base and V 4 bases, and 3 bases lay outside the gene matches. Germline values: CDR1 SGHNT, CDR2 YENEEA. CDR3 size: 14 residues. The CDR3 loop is CASSSRGGSYEQYF. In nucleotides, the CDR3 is TGTGCCAGCAGCTCCCGGGGGGGTTCCTACGAGCAGTACTTC.

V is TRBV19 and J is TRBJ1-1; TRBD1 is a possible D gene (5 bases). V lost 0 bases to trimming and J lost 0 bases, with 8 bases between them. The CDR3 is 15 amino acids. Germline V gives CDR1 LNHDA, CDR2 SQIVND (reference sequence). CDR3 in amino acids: CASSIDGHLNTEAFF. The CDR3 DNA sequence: TGTGCCAGTAGTATAGACGGACATTTGAACACTGAAGCTTTCTTT.

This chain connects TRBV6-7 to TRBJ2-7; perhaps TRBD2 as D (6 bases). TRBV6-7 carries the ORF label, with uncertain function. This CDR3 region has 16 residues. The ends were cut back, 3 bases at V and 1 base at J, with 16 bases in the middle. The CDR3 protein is CASSYMRLAQSYEQYF. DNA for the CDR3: TGTGCCAGCAGTTATATGCGTCTAGCGCAATCCTACGAGCAGTACTTC.

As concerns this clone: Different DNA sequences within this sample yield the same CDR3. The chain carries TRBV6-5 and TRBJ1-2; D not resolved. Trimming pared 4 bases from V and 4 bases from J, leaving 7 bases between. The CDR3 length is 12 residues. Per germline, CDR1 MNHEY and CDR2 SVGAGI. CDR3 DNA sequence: TGTGCCAGCAGTTCGGATTTCTATGGCTACACCTTC. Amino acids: CASSSDFYGYTF.

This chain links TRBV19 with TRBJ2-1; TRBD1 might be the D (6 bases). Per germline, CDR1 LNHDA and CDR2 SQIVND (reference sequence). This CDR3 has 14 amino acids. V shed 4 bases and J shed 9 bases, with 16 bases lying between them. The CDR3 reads CASSTGTQYGEQFF. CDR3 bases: TGTGCCAGTAGTACCGGGACACAGTACGGTGAGCAGTTCTTC. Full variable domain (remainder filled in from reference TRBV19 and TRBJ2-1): DGGITQSPKYLFRKEGQNVTLSCEQNLNHDAMYWYRQDPGQGLRLIYYSQIVNDFQKGDIAEGYSVSREKKESFPLTVTSAQKNPTAFYLCASSTGTQYGEQFFGPGTRLTVL.